These 22 T cell receptor beta chains were all obtained from the same sample, sequenced in a study of blood T cell repertoires in COVID-19. TCRdb keeps only in-frame clones here, not all; method: immunoSEQ multiplex PCR. The sample shows under 150,000 clones, around 81% of them seen only once. Sequenced: peripheral blood. These TCRs come from a woman between 40 and 50 years old with active or convalescent COVID-19.

The chain joins TRBV6-6 to TRBJ1-1; D not certain. The CDR3 is made up of 15 amino acids. Germline assignment: CDR1 MNHNY and CDR2 SVGAGI (reference sequence). V was shortened by 4 bases and J by 3 bases, with 15 bases between the two germline ends. The CDR3 protein is CASSLVNRRDTEAFF. The CDR3 DNA reads TGTGCCAGCAGTTTGGTAAATCGTCGAGACACTGAAGCTTTCTTT.

The chain has TRBV28 and TRBJ2-3; 10 bases fit TRBD2. The germline V gene encodes CDR1 MDHEN and CDR2 SYDVKM. Unmatched junction bases numbered 5, after V lost 3 bases and J lost 8 bases. The CDR3 is 14 amino acids. The CDR3 loop reads CASSLASGSRTQYF. CDR3 sequence (DNA): TGTGCCAGCAGTTTGGCTAGCGGGAGCCGTACGCAGTATTTT.

The rearrangement uses TRBV6-5 and TRBJ2-7, with D tentatively TRBD2 (6 bases). Germline assignment: CDR1 MNHEY and CDR2 SVGAGI. V was pared by 8 bases and J by 6 bases, with 11 bases between. The CDR3 spans 11 residues. Written as DNA, the CDR3 is TGTGCCAGCGGGCGGGAATCCGAGCAGTACTTC. Protein: CASGRESEQYF.

The gene calls are TRBV5-1 and TRBJ2-3; 8 bases are shared with TRBD2. V trimming: 0 bases; J trimming: 11 bases; junction bases outside the gene matches: 14. Germline assignment: CDR1 SGHRS and CDR2 YFSETQ. The CDR3 length is 16 residues. CDR3 protein: CASSLVVAGPARGQYF. CDR3 nucleotides: TGCGCCAGCAGCTTGGTAGTAGCGGGACCGGCCCGGGGGCAGTATTTT.

V usage is TRBV19 and J usage is TRBJ1-6; 7 bases map to TRBD1. The CDR3 is 16 amino acids. Germline CDR1 LNHDA, CDR2 SQIVND (reference sequence). Trimming cost V 5 bases and J 5 bases; bases outside gene matches: 9. The CDR3 DNA reads as TGTGCCAGTAGTGAAACAGGGGCAGGGAATAATTCACCCCTCCACTTT. As protein: CASSETGAGNNSPLHF.

In its sample, this clone was seen once. The chain couples TRBV7-2 to TRBJ2-7, with TRBD1 matching over 7 bases. Per germline, CDR1 SGHTA and CDR2 FQGNSA. This CDR3 is 14 amino acids long. Trimming removed 5 bases from V and 2 bases from J; junction bases left unmatched: 6. This chain's CDR3 is CASSPRGGTYEQYF. In DNA form, the CDR3 reads TGTGCCAGCAGCCCTAGAGGGGGCACCTACGAGCAGTACTTC.

This sequence joins TRBV6-5 and TRBJ1-1, with 7 bases lining up with TRBD1. This CDR3 has 14 amino acids. The junction had 3 bases not matched to a gene; V was cut back by 4 bases and J by 1 base. Looked up from germline, CDR1 is MNHEY and CDR2 is SVGAGI. CDR3 nucleotides: TGTGCCAGCAGTTGGTCAGGGGGGAACACTGAAGCTTTCTTT. It codes for CASSWSGGNTEAFF.

CDR3 loop: CASSVDRVESPLHF. Here the CDR3 DNA reads TGTGCCAGCAGTGTAGACAGGGTAGAGTCACCCCTCCACTTT. This sequence joins TRBV2 and TRBJ1-6; 7 nucleotides agree with TRBD1. CDR3 length: 14 residues. Germline CDR1 SNHLY, CDR2 FYNNEI. With V trimmed by 4 bases and J by 10 bases, 7 bases remained unmatched.

This chain uses TRBV27 with TRBJ2-1; 8 bases are a match to TRBD2. The CDR3 covers 16 residues. In germline, CDR1 is MNHEY, CDR2 SMNVEV (reference sequence). After removal of 5 bases from V and 3 bases from J, the junction contained 9 bases not matched to a gene. CDR3 sequence reads: CASSPLPSGYYNEQFF. The DNA of the CDR3 is TGTGCCAGCAGTCCCTTACCTAGCGGGTACTACAATGAGCAGTTCTTC.

The chain uses TRBV5-6 and TRBJ2-1, with unresolved D. CDR1 SGHDT and CDR2 YYEEEE come from the germline V gene. This CDR3 is built from 17 residues. Trimming pared 0 bases from V and 0 bases from J, leaving 13 bases between. CDR3 protein: CASSLDVDFGSYNEQFF. CDR3 DNA sequence: TGTGCCAGCAGCTTGGACGTCGACTTCGGCTCCTACAATGAGCAGTTCTTC.

This clone was picked up one time. This chain joins TRBV25-1 and TRBJ1-2; 7 nucleotides line up with TRBD1. V dropped 3 bases and J dropped 7; count of bases not matched to a gene: 8. The CDR3 has 14 residues. The germline CDR1 and CDR2 sequences are MGHDK and SYGVNS. The CDR3 sequence: CASSDQGGWRGYTF. CDR3 nucleotide sequence: TGTGCCAGCAGTGATCAAGGGGGCTGGCGTGGCTACACCTTC.

The V gene is TRBV5-1, the J gene TRBJ2-2; TRBD2 matches at 14 bases. The trim removed 5 bases at V and 4 bases at J, leaving 7 bases unmatched. The germline V gene has CDR1 SGHRS and CDR2 YFSETQ. The CDR3 loop spans 17 amino acids. The DNA of the CDR3 is TGCGCCAGCAGTGGGACTAGCGGGGGACGGGGCACCGGGGAGCTGTTTTTT. The encoded protein is CASSGTSGGRGTGELFF.

This chain uses TRBV19 with TRBJ1-5; D is ambiguous. The germline V gene encodes CDR1 LNHDA and CDR2 SQIVND (reference sequence). This CDR3 has 14 residues. V was pared by 1 base and J by 4 bases, with 8 bases between. CDR3 coding DNA: TGTGCCAGTAGTATAGCTCGGGAGAATCAGCCCCAGCATTTT. Translation: CASSIARENQPQHF.

This chain connects TRBV7-9 to TRBJ1-5; the D is unclear. The germline gives CDR1 SEHNR, CDR2 FQNEAQ (reference sequence). Trimming removed 4 bases from V and 5 bases from J, with 21 bases in between. The CDR3 contains 17 residues. CDR3 sequence: CASSSSGRGFGDQPQHF. Here the CDR3 DNA reads TGTGCCAGCAGCTCTAGCGGGCGGGGATTTGGGGATCAGCCCCAGCATTTT.

J is TRBJ1-6 and V is TRBV2; TRBD1 agrees at 7 bases. Trimming at V came to 8 bases and at J to 6 bases, leaving 10 bases not matched to a gene. CDR1 and CDR2 (germline): SNHLY, FYNNEI. The CDR3 is 15 residues long. This CDR3 is CASFFAGGGNSPLHF. As DNA, the CDR3 is TGTGCCAGCTTTTTCGCAGGGGGTGGTAATTCACCCCTCCACTTT.

CDR3 nucleotides: TGTGCCTGGAGTGCCCGACTAGCGGGGGCCCGGGGTAAAAACATTCAGTACTTC. Amino acids: CAWSARLAGARGKNIQYF. This sequence joins TRBV30 and TRBJ2-4; 12 bases match TRBD2. CDR3 length equals 18 residues. Germline trimming cut 1 base from V and 4 bases from J; bases unmatched to any gene: 11. Germline CDR1 GTSNPN, CDR2 SVGIG (reference sequence).

V gene TRBV10-3 combines with J gene TRBJ2-1, with a weak D call TRBD2 (6 bases). Between the trimmed V and J ends, which lost 7 bases and 15 bases, there was a span of 22 bases. Looked up from germline, CDR1 is ENHRY and CDR2 is SYGVKD. The CDR3 extends over 13 amino acids. Here the CDR3 DNA reads TGTGCCATCAAATCCCCCCTTTTGCCGGAGGGGTTCTTC. This translates into CAIKSPLLPEGFF.

The chain couples TRBV19 to TRBJ1-5; maybe TRBD1 (5 bases). With 2 bases removed from V and 0 bases from J, the gap between germline ends came to 20 bases. The CDR3 runs 19 residues. CDR1 and CDR2 (germline): LNHDA, SQIVND (reference sequence). The CDR3 is CASSITRRGRSNSNQPQHF. CDR3 in DNA: TGTGCCAGTAGTATAACGAGAAGGGGCAGATCGAATAGCAATCAGCCCCAGCATTTT.

The gene calls are TRBV3-1 (or the pseudogene TRBV3-2) and TRBJ2-7, with TRBD1 matching over 8 bases. This CDR3 spans 17 amino acids. The V gene's germline CDR1 is LGHDT and CDR2 YNNKEL (reference sequence). With V trimmed by 1 base and J by 1 base, 9 bases remained unmatched. CDR3 sequence: CASSQGHRDRLSYEQYF. CDR3 nucleotide sequence: TGTGCCAGCAGCCAAGGTCACCGGGACAGGTTGTCCTACGAGCAGTACTTC.

The chain is built from TRBV18 and TRBJ2-4; the match to TRBD2 covers 12 bases. J lost 8 bases, V lost 2 bases, and 4 bases had no gene match. The length of the CDR3 is 15 residues. The V gene's germline CDR1 is KGHSH and CDR2 LQKENI. The CDR3 spells CASSPGLAGSYIQYF. The DNA of the CDR3 is TGTGCCAGCTCACCAGGACTAGCGGGGTCGTACATTCAGTACTTC. Supplemented by reference TRBV18 and TRBJ2-4, the full variable domain reads NAGVMQNPRHLVRRRGQEARLRCSPMKGHSHVYWYRQLPEEGLKFMVYLQKENIIDESGMPKERFSAEFPKEGPSILRIQQVVRGDSAAYFCASSPGLAGSYIQYFGAGTRLSVL.

The chain couples TRBV6-5 to TRBJ1-2; 7 nucleotides line up with TRBD1. The V gene's germline CDR1 is MNHEY and CDR2 SVGAGI. Trimming took 5 bases from V and 4 from J; bases not matched to a gene: 4. The CDR3 covers 13 residues. CDR3 sequence: CASSLTGAYGYTF. The CDR3 nucleotides read TGTGCCAGCAGTCTAACAGGGGCCTATGGCTACACCTTC.

The rearrangement joins TRBV19 to TRBJ1-2, with D perhaps TRBD1 (5 bases). Trimming took 6 bases from V and 4 from J, leaving 18 bases between them. Germline assignment: CDR1 LNHDA and CDR2 SQIVND (reference sequence). This CDR3 region has 15 residues. The CDR3 sequence: CASSPWGGKGYGYTF. CDR3 sequence (DNA): TGTGCCAGTAGCCCTTGGGGCGGTAAGGGCTATGGCTACACCTTC. Combining the CDR3 with reference TRBV19 and TRBJ1-2 gives the whole variable domain DGGITQSPKYLFRKEGQNVTLSCEQNLNHDAMYWYRQDPGQGLRLIYYSQIVNDFQKGDIAEGYSVSREKKESFPLTVTSAQKNPTAFYLCASSPWGGKGYGYTFGSGTRLTVV.